Below, 21 T cell receptor beta chains from the same sample are listed, as sequenced in a study of blood T cell repertoires in COVID-19. Only in-frame clones appear in the TCRdb table, and some are missing; sequencing was by immunoSEQ multiplex PCR. The sample has roughly 200,000 clones, approximately 89% seen once. Sequencing input: PBMCs or T cells enriched from blood (not recorded which). All receptors come from a woman aged 40-49 years with acute COVID-19.

The V and J genes are TRBV5-4 and TRBJ2-1, with 8 bases that match TRBD2. The CDR3 runs to 15 residues. V lost 3 bases and J lost 0; bases outside the gene matches: 2. The germline V gene encodes CDR1 SGHNT and CDR2 YYREEE (reference sequence). The CDR3 here is CASSWAGGSYNEQFF. The DNA of the CDR3 is TGTGCCAGCAGCTGGGCGGGGGGCTCCTACAATGAGCAGTTCTTC.

This clone was seen once. This chain uses TRBV5-1 with TRBJ2-5; D is perhaps TRBD2 (6 bases). Trimming left V 3 bases short and J 5 bases short, with 14 bases between. The CDR3 length is 14 residues. Germline V gene data show CDR1 as SGHRS and CDR2 as YFSETQ. CDR3 DNA: TGCGCCAGCAGCTCCCAACGGGGGAGGGAGACCCAGTACTTC. Protein sequence: CASSSQRGRETQYF.

In its sample, this clone was seen a few times. This chain uses TRBV28 with TRBJ2-7, with a possible D match to TRBD1 (5 bases). Per the germline V gene, CDR1 is MDHEN and CDR2 is SYDVKM. CDR3 length equals 11 residues. Trimming removed 7 bases at V and 5 bases at J, with 9 bases between. CDR3 residues: CASTGFNEQYF. The CDR3 bases are TGTGCCAGCACAGGGTTCAACGAGCAGTACTTC. The variable domain in full, completed from reference TRBV28 and TRBJ2-7, reads DVKVTQSSRYLVKRTGEKVFLECVQDMDHENMFWYRQDPGLGLRLIYFSYDVKMKEKGDIPEGYSVSREKKERFSLILESASTNQTSMYLCASTGFNEQYFGPGTRLTVT.

The chain has TRBV18 and TRBJ2-5; D possibly corresponds to TRBD1 (6 bases). The CDR3 runs 15 residues. Germline CDR1 KGHSH, CDR2 LQKENI. V was cut by 2 bases and J by 2 bases, with 12 bases left in between. The DNA for the CDR3 is TGTGCCAGCTCACCATCCGGACAGATTCAAGAGACCCAGTACTTC. This encodes CASSPSGQIQETQYF.

This clone was detected a few times. The chain carries TRBV18 and TRBJ2-3; 7 positions agree with TRBD1. The CDR3 contains 15 residues. The junction had 6 bases not matched to a gene; V was cut back by 5 bases and J by 1 base. Germline values: CDR1 KGHSH, CDR2 LQKENI. CDR3 residues: CASSSTGTGTDTQYF. As DNA, the CDR3 is TGTGCCAGCTCATCGACAGGGACCGGCACAGATACGCAGTATTTT. The complete variable domain, with remaining parts taken from reference TRBV18 and TRBJ2-3, reads NAGVMQNPRHLVRRRGQEARLRCSPMKGHSHVYWYRQLPEEGLKFMVYLQKENIIDESGMPKERFSAEFPKEGPSILRIQQVVRGDSAAYFCASSSTGTGTDTQYFGPGTRLTVL.

This sequence joins TRBV7-9 and TRBJ1-1; tentative D call: TRBD1 (5 bases). The CDR3 is made up of 13 amino acids. Trimming removed 7 bases at V and 0 bases at J, with 9 bases between. The V gene's germline CDR1 is SEHNR and CDR2 FQNEAQ (reference sequence). This CDR3 reads CASIQGVNTEAFF. The CDR3 region has the DNA TGTGCCAGCATCCAGGGCGTGAACACTGAAGCTTTCTTT.

The chain joins TRBV2 to TRBJ1-1; D may be TRBD1 (6 bases). CDR3 size: 15 residues. V was trimmed by 6 bases and J by 0 bases, leaving 14 bases between them. Germline CDR1 and CDR2: SNHLY and FYNNEI. In DNA, the CDR3 is TGTGCCAGCAGAGAGACAGGCATGATGAACACTGAAGCTTTCTTT. It codes for CASRETGMMNTEAFF.

The V call is TRBV30, the J call TRBJ1-2, with D possibly TRBD1 on 6 matching bases. V lost 1 base and J lost 3, with 9 bases in between. The V gene's germline CDR1 is GTSNPN and CDR2 SVGIG (reference sequence). This CDR3 has 13 amino acids. The CDR3 DNA reads as TGTGCCTGGAGTGACAGGGTGGACTATGGCTACACCTTC. Protein: CAWSDRVDYGYTF.

The V call is TRBV19, the J call TRBJ1-5; 8 bases are a match to TRBD1. This CDR3 region has 14 residues. The trim removed 5 bases at V and 2 bases at J, leaving 2 bases unmatched. Germline CDR1 is LNHDA and CDR2 is SQIVND (reference sequence). In DNA, the CDR3 is TGTGCCAGTAGTGCGGACAGGGGCAATCAGCCCCAGCATTTT. Protein: CASSADRGNQPQHF.

Only one count was recorded for this clone. The chain recombines TRBV7-8 with TRBJ1-1; the match to TRBD1 covers 9 bases. The length of the CDR3 is 14 residues. Trimming removed 4 bases from V and 2 bases from J; junction bases left unmatched: 2. Germline V gene data show CDR1 as SGHVS and CDR2 as FQNEAQ. The CDR3 nucleotides read TGTGCCAGCAGCTCGGACAGGGGAAACACTGAAGCTTTCTTT. This gives the protein CASSSDRGNTEAFF. Supplemented by reference TRBV7-8 and TRBJ1-1, the full variable domain reads GAGVSQSPRYKVAKRGQDVALRCDPISGHVSLFWYQQALGQGPEFLTYFQNEAQLDKSGLPSDRFFAERPEGSVSTLKIQRTQQEDSAVYLCASSSDRGNTEAFFGQGTRLTVV.

This chain uses TRBV5-1 with TRBJ2-1; 7 bases map to TRBD1. V was pared by 0 bases and J by 5 bases, with 5 bases of the junction left unmatched. There are 15 residues in the CDR3. Germline CDR1 reads SGHRS; CDR2 reads YFSETQ. The CDR3 sequence is CASSLGGQPNNEQFF. The DNA for the CDR3 is TGCGCCAGCAGCTTGGGGGGACAGCCCAACAATGAGCAGTTCTTC.

J is TRBJ1-2 and V is TRBV19, with D hard to call. The germline gives CDR1 LNHDA, CDR2 SQIVND (reference sequence). The CDR3 covers 14 residues. V was pared by 5 bases and J by 5 bases, with 15 bases between. The CDR3 DNA follows: TGTGCCAGTAGTTTATCGGGCGGGAATTATGGCTACACCTTC. This codes for CASSLSGGNYGYTF.

This rearrangement joins TRBV19 to TRBJ2-1, with 12 bases identical to TRBD2. From germline, CDR1 is LNHDA and CDR2 SQIVND (reference sequence). CDR3 length: 16 amino acids. After removal of 5 bases from V and 4 bases from J, the junction contained 6 bases not matched to a gene. CDR3 DNA sequence: TGTGCCAGTAGTGTAACTAGCGGGGGGCCATACAATGAGCAGTTCTTC. Translating it yields CASSVTSGGPYNEQFF.

The CDR3 sequence is CASRTGGRYTGELFF. The DNA of the CDR3 is TGTGCCAGCCGGACAGGGGGCAGGTACACCGGGGAGCTGTTTTTT. The rearrangement uses TRBV2 and TRBJ2-2, with TRBD1 matching over 11 bases. V was clipped by 8 bases and J by 3 bases; unmatched bases: 5. The CDR3 has 15 residues. Germline loops: CDR1 SNHLY, CDR2 FYNNEI.

A single count supports this clone. The rearrangement links TRBV6-5 to TRBJ2-5; TRBD2 might be the D (6 bases). V lost 2 bases, J lost 5 bases, and 12 bases lay in between. The CDR3 sequence is 14 residues long. Germline assignment: CDR1 MNHEY and CDR2 SVGAGI. The CDR3 coding sequence is TGTGCCAGCAGTTACGGGGGGAACCTCGAGACCCAGTACTTC. The encoded protein is CASSYGGNLETQYF.

This clone was observed once. V gene TRBV7-3 combines with J gene TRBJ2-2; 7 bases agree with TRBD2. The CDR3 is 16 amino acids. CDR1 and CDR2 (germline): SGHTA, FQGTGA. V was pared by 2 bases and J by 1 base, with 4 bases of the junction left unmatched. The CDR3 sequence: CASSLFGTMNTGELFF. The CDR3 region has the DNA TGTGCCAGCAGCTTATTTGGGACTATGAACACCGGGGAGCTGTTTTTT. Complete variable domain (other parts from reference TRBV7-3 and TRBJ2-2): GAGVSQTPSNKVTEKGKYVELRCDPISGHTALYWYRQSLGQGPEFLIYFQGTGAADDSGLPNDRFFAVRPEGSVSTLKIQRTERGDSAVYLCASSLFGTMNTGELFFGEGSRLTVL.

The genes are TRBV7-7 and TRBJ2-3, with 11 bases fitting TRBD2. The CDR3 runs 16 residues. V lost 1 base to trimming and J lost 6 bases; unmatched junction nucleotides: 6. Germline-derived CDR1 and CDR2 are SSHAT and FNYEAQ (reference sequence). CDR3 DNA: TGTGCCAGCAGCTTAGTGGGGACTAGCGGAGGGGATACGCAGTATTTT. Amino acid sequence: CASSLVGTSGGDTQYF.

The chain joins TRBV6-2 or TRBV6-3 to TRBJ2-1; 9 nucleotides match TRBD2. The CDR3 consists of 18 residues. V lost 3 bases and J lost 3; bases outside the gene matches: 12. The germline V gene encodes CDR1 MNHEY and CDR2 SVGEGT. CDR3 in amino acids: CASSYGSGRPIHYNEQFF. The CDR3 DNA sequence: TGTGCCAGCAGTTATGGTAGCGGGAGACCAATTCACTACAATGAGCAGTTCTTC.

V and J are TRBV18 and TRBJ2-6; D ambiguous. From germline, CDR1 is KGHSH and CDR2 LQKENI. The CDR3 spans 16 residues. Trimming left V 1 base short and J 0 bases short, with 7 bases between. The DNA for the CDR3 is TGTGCCAGCTCACCACTGGCGGTCTCTGGGGCCAACGTCCTGACTTTC. It encodes CASSPLAVSGANVLTF.

The chain is built from TRBV18 and TRBJ1-5, with D possibly being TRBD1 (6 bases). This CDR3 is 15 amino acids long. With 3 bases removed from V and 6 bases from J, the gap between germline ends came to 15 bases. CDR1 is KGHSH, CDR2 LQKENI, per germline. Written as DNA, the CDR3 is TGTGCCAGCTCACCTGCGTCAGGGGAAGGTCAGCCCCAGCATTTT. As protein: CASSPASGEGQPQHF.

The gene calls are TRBV14 and TRBJ2-3; the match to TRBD2 covers 9 bases. After removal of 1 base from V and 1 base from J, the junction contained 6 bases not matched to a gene. The CDR3 spans 17 residues. Germline values: CDR1 SGHDN, CDR2 FVKESK. The CDR3 bases are TGTGCCAGCAGCCAAGGGCTAGCGGGACTGCGCACAGATACGCAGTATTTT. Protein sequence: CASSQGLAGLRTDTQYF.